One and the same sample provided the 11 T cell receptor beta chains below, sequenced in a study of immune evolution from preneoplasia to lung adenocarcinoma. Assay: immunoSEQ multiplex PCR; the TCRdb copy retains only in-frame clones and omits some. The repertoire includes approximately 12,000 clones, 86% of them detected once, and over 3% sits in the top ten. The sequenced sample was FFPE invasive lung adenocarcinoma tissue. The source is a person aged 65-85 years with invasive lung adenocarcinoma.

V is TRBV9 and J is TRBJ2-1, with TRBD1 matching 10 bases. V lost 3 bases, J lost 4 bases, and 7 bases stayed unmatched. The CDR3 has 16 amino acids. Germline lookup yields CDR1 SGDLS and CDR2 YYNGEE. The CDR3 region has the DNA TGTGCCAGCAGCGCTCAGCCGGGACAGGGGTACAATGAGCAGTTCTTC. Translation gives CASSAQPGQGYNEQFF.

The rearrangement joins TRBV7-2 to TRBJ1-5; D may be TRBD1 (5 bases). Trimming cost V 5 bases and J 1 base, with 6 bases left between them. Germline V gives CDR1 SGHTA, CDR2 FQGNSA. The CDR3 extends over 13 amino acids. The DNA of the CDR3 is TGTGCCAGCAGCCGACAGAGCAATCAGCCCCAGCATTTT. Amino acid sequence: CASSRQSNQPQHF.

V is TRBV29-1 and J is TRBJ2-1; D perhaps matches TRBD1 (6 bases). There are 14 residues in the CDR3. V lost 7 bases and J lost 0, with 13 bases in between. CDR1 is SQVTM, CDR2 ANQGSEA, per germline. This CDR3 reads CSARVTGSYNEQFF. CDR3 DNA sequence: TGCAGCGCCAGAGTGACAGGCTCCTACAATGAGCAGTTCTTC.

V is TRBV7-9 and J is TRBJ2-7, with D possibly called TRBD1 or TRBD2 (5 bases each). The CDR3 contains 15 residues. The V and J ends lost 5 bases and 3 bases respectively, with 17 bases between them. Germline values: CDR1 SEHNR, CDR2 FQNEAQ (reference sequence). The CDR3 sequence is CASSQPPGLYYEQYF. For the CDR3, the DNA is TGTGCCAGCAGCCAGCCGCCGGGGCTCTACTACGAGCAGTACTTC.

V usage is TRBV5-5 and J usage is TRBJ2-5; weak D call: TRBD2 (7 bases). CDR1 SGHKS and CDR2 YYEKEE come from the germline V gene (reference sequence). V gave up 2 bases and J gave up 4 bases, with 15 bases separating them. The CDR3 runs 15 residues. CDR3 sequence reads: CASSLGPGGAETQYF. The DNA for the CDR3 is TGTGCCAGCAGCTTAGGCCCTGGGGGGGCAGAGACCCAGTACTTC.

V and J are TRBV6-6 and TRBJ2-2; no firm D call. The germline CDR1 and CDR2 sequences are MNHNY and SVGAGI (reference sequence). V was trimmed by 6 bases and J by 9 bases, leaving 8 bases between them. This CDR3 region has 11 residues. CDR3 region: CASSPSRELFF. The DNA for the CDR3 is TGTGCCAGCAGCCCGAGCCGGGAGCTGTTTTTT.

The V call is TRBV29-1, the J call TRBJ2-7; D is perhaps TRBD2 (7 bases). The germline V gene encodes CDR1 SQVTM and CDR2 ANQGSEA. Trimming took off 7 bases at V and 4 bases at J, with 14 bases between the two ends. This CDR3 contains 12 residues. CDR3 amino acids: CSAWGGGYEQYF. The CDR3 DNA follows: TGCAGCGCCTGGGGAGGGGGGTACGAGCAGTACTTC.

The chain links TRBV10-2 to TRBJ2-3, with 7 bases that match TRBD2. This CDR3 is built from 14 residues. CDR1 is WSHSY and CDR2 is SAAADI in the germline V gene. V trimming: 3 bases; J trimming: 3 bases; junction bases outside the gene matches: 3. The CDR3 loop is CASSDKGGTDTQYF. The CDR3 DNA is TGCGCCAGCAGTGATAAGGGAGGGACAGATACGCAGTATTTT.

This sequence joins TRBV5-1 and TRBJ2-1; the D is unclear. This CDR3 is built from 13 residues. CDR1 is SGHRS and CDR2 is YFSETQ in the germline V gene. Trimming stripped 4 bases from V and 4 bases from J, with 9 bases between. The CDR3 sequence: CASSLLIYNEQFF. CDR3 coding DNA: TGCGCCAGCAGCCTCTTGATTTACAATGAGCAGTTCTTC.

This clone appeared once. The V gene is TRBV5-4, the J gene TRBJ2-3, with 8 bases that match TRBD2. Germline CDR1 and CDR2: SGHNT and YYREEE (reference sequence). CDR3 length equals 15 residues. Trimming cost V 3 bases and J 2 bases; bases outside gene matches: 5. CDR3 sequence (DNA): TGTGCCAGCAGCTCGGGGGGGAGGGTCACAGATACGCAGTATTTT. Translated: CASSSGGRVTDTQYF.

V and J are TRBV30 and TRBJ1-2, with D possibly being TRBD1 (5 bases). This CDR3 is 13 amino acids long. Germline values: CDR1 GTSNPN, CDR2 SVGIG (reference sequence). The V and J ends lost 3 bases and 8 bases respectively, with 16 bases between them. Written as DNA, the CDR3 is TGTGCCTGGAGGGATCAGGGAATCGGAGGCTACACCTTC. Its protein is CAWRDQGIGGYTF.